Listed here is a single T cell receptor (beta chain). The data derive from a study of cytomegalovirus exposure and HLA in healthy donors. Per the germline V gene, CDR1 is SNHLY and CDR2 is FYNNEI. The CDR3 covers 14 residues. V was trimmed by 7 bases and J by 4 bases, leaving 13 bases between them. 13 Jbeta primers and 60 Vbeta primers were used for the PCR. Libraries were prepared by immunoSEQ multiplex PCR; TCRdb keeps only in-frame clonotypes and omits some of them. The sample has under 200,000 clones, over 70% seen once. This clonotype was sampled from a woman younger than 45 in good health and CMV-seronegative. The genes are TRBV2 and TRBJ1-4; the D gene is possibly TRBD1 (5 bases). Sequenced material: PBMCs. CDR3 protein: CASKTTGFNEKLFF. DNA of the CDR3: TGTGCCAGCAAAACCACAGGTTTTAATGAAAAACTGTTTTTT. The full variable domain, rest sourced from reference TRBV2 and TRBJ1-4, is EPEVTQTPSHQVTQMGQEVILRCVPISNHLYFYWYRQILGQKVEFLVSFYNNEISEKSEIFDDQFSVERPDGSNFTLKIRSTKLEDSAMYFCASKTTGFNEKLFFGSGTQLSVL.